Each of the 22 T cell receptor beta chains below was sequenced from the same sample in a study of blood T cells in healthy people across ages (dated by TCRdb to about 2015). The receptor library was made with 5' RACE. The run used an Illumina HiSeq 2500. A second PCR of about 6 to 11 cycles was run with a J-beta primer mix and a sample-barcoded 5' primer. TCRdb trimmed the raw reads at Q25, called clones with MiXCR and kept productive beta chains. Rows with a matching CDR3 protein are joined into one entry that keeps the most common DNA and genes. The sample table shows just over 800,000 distinct CDR3 sequences, and around 62% are seen once. The ten biggest clones cover roughly 25% of the sample. Sequenced: blood. The receptors stem from a man aged 30 to 45 in good health.

The chain recombines TRBV4-3 with TRBJ2-1, with a tentative D call TRBD2 (6 bases). Trimming took off 3 bases at V and 2 bases at J, with 17 bases between the two ends. The germline gives CDR1 LGHNA, CDR2 YSLEER. CDR3 length: 17 amino acids. In DNA form, the CDR3 reads TGCGCCAGCAGCCAGGACCCACCGACGGGGGCCTACAATGAGCAGTTCTTC. This sequence encodes CASSQDPPTGAYNEQFF.

The V gene is TRBV2, the J gene TRBJ2-5; D gene unclear. CDR1 and CDR2 from the germline V gene are SNHLY and FYNNEI. The V and J ends lost 4 bases and 2 bases respectively, with 14 bases between them. This CDR3 is built from 15 residues. The CDR3 sequence: CASSGTALPQETQYF. CDR3 bases: TGTGCCAGCAGTGGCACGGCGCTGCCGCAAGAGACCCAGTACTTC.

This clonotype was recorded once. The chain carries TRBV9 and TRBJ2-3; 7 nucleotides match TRBD2. CDR3 size: 15 residues. The germline gives CDR1 SGDLS, CDR2 YYNGEE. With V trimmed by 4 bases and J by 2 bases, 7 bases remained unmatched. CDR3 sequence: CASSIESGITDTQYF. The CDR3, as DNA: TGTGCCAGCAGCATAGAAAGCGGGATCACAGATACGCAGTATTTT.

This clonotype has just one count. The CDR3 sequence: CASSYSFMGDRRYGYTF. The CDR3 DNA reads as TGTGCCAGCAGTTACTCGTTTATGGGGGACAGGCGGTATGGCTACACCTTC. The J gene is TRBJ1-2, the V gene TRBV6-5, with 8 bases aligning to TRBD1. Per germline, CDR1 MNHEY and CDR2 SVGAGI. The CDR3 sequence is 17 residues long. Losses at the gene ends were 0 bases for V and 5 bases for J; bases not matched to a gene: 11.

The rearrangement uses TRBV7-2 and TRBJ2-7; the D gene is possibly TRBD2 (7 bases). Germline lookup yields CDR1 SGHTA and CDR2 FQGNSA. V was pared by 5 bases and J by 4 bases, with 15 bases between. CDR3 length equals 14 residues. The CDR3 loop is CASSPGAGAYEQYF. CDR3 coding DNA: TGTGCCAGCAGCCCGGGGGCGGGGGCTTACGAGCAGTACTTC.

This clonotype has more than one count but fewer than ten. This rearrangement joins TRBV7-9 to TRBJ1-6; 7 bases are shared with TRBD1. Per germline, CDR1 SEHNR and CDR2 FQNEAQ (reference sequence). V gave up 3 bases and J gave up 10 bases; unmatched junction bases: 6. The CDR3 is made up of 14 amino acids. This CDR3 is CASSLEGAQSPLHF. CDR3 nucleotides: TGTGCCAGCAGCTTGGAGGGGGCTCAATCACCCCTCCACTTT.

This chain links TRBV20-1 with TRBJ2-5; tentatively, D is TRBD1 or TRBD2 (5 bases each). Germline CDR1 DFQATT, CDR2 SNEGSKA (reference sequence). This CDR3 contains 13 residues. The V gene lost 7 bases and the J gene lost 5 bases, with 17 bases spanning the gap. CDR3 bases: TGCAGTGTTACCGGGACCCTCGCTGAGACCCAGTACTTC. Its translation: CSVTGTLAETQYF.

DNA of the CDR3: TGTGCCAGCAGCTTGTACGGAGGGGGAGAGACCCAGTACTTC. Translated: CASSLYGGGETQYF. The chain uses TRBV5-6 and TRBJ2-7; D possibly matches TRBD1 or TRBD2 (6 bases each). TRBJ2-5 explains the end of the DNA better; the J call may be wrong. Germline V gene sequence: CDR1 SGHDT, CDR2 YYEEEE. The CDR3 is made up of 14 amino acids.

The chain uses TRBV6-5 and TRBJ1-1, with D possibly being TRBD1 (5 bases). Trimming took off 3 bases at V and 7 bases at J, with 12 bases between the two ends. The length of the CDR3 is 13 residues. Germline V lookup: CDR1 MNHEY, CDR2 SVGAGI. CDR3 bases: TGTGCCAGCAGTTATCTCCCCGACAGTGAAGCTTTCTTT. This encodes CASSYLPDSEAFF.

The rearrangement links TRBV7-2 to TRBJ2-3, with a possible D match to TRBD1 (5 bases). Germline values: CDR1 SGHTA, CDR2 FQGNSA. Trimming took off 8 bases at V and 0 bases at J, with 6 bases between the two ends. The CDR3 is 12 amino acids. In DNA form, the CDR3 reads TGTGCCAGCGGGGCTAGCACAGATACGCAGTATTTT. Residues: CASGASTDTQYF.

This clonotype showed up just a few times. The V call is TRBV11-2, the J call TRBJ2-3; D is unresolved. The CDR3 consists of 13 residues. Trimming left V 0 bases short and J 6 bases short, with 7 bases between. Per germline, CDR1 SGHAT and CDR2 FQNNGV. CDR3 protein: CASSLDLSDTQYF. The DNA of the CDR3 is TGTGCCAGCAGCTTAGATCTGTCGGATACGCAGTATTTT.

This rearrangement joins TRBV10-3 to TRBJ2-3; tentative D call: TRBD1 (6 bases). CDR3 size: 15 residues. Germline CDR1 ENHRY, CDR2 SYGVKD. V lost 2 bases to trimming and J lost 0 bases, with 9 bases between them. CDR3 amino acids: CAISEGTPSTDTQYF. The CDR3 nucleotides read TGTGCCATCAGTGAGGGGACACCCAGCACAGATACGCAGTATTTT.

The chain joins TRBV30 to TRBJ2-1, with TRBD2 identical over 7 bases. V lost 3 bases, J lost 9 bases, and 14 bases stayed unmatched. The CDR3 totals 15 residues. CDR1 and CDR2 from the germline V gene are GTSNPN and SVGIG (reference sequence). Here the CDR3 reads CAWSPNTSGEGEQFF. CDR3 coding DNA: TGTGCCTGGAGCCCGAATACTAGTGGGGAGGGTGAGCAGTTCTTC.

The sample holds a few counts of this clonotype. The chain has TRBV7-8 and TRBJ2-5, with D unclear. Germline CDR1 is SGHVS and CDR2 is FQNEAQ. With 4 bases removed from V and 4 bases from J, the gap between germline ends came to 16 bases. The length of the CDR3 is 15 residues. CDR3 protein: CASSYVLGPIETQYF. The CDR3 DNA is TGTGCCAGCAGCTATGTTTTGGGTCCCATAGAGACCCAGTACTTC. Together with reference TRBV7-8 and TRBJ2-5, the CDR3 gives the full variable domain: GAGVSQSPRYKVAKRGQDVALRCDPISGHVSLFWYQQALGQGPEFLTYFQNEAQLDKSGLPSDRFFAERPEGSVSTLKIQRTQQEDSAVYLCASSYVLGPIETQYFGPGTRLLVL.

This clonotype turned up a few times. V and J are TRBV29-1 and TRBJ1-5; 7 bases fit TRBD1. V lost 6 bases, J lost 3 bases, and 2 bases stayed unmatched. Germline loops: CDR1 SQVTM, CDR2 ANQGSEA. The CDR3 length is 12 residues. The CDR3, as DNA: TGCAGCGTGGGACAGTTCAATCAGCCCCAGCATTTT. This translates into CSVGQFNQPQHF.

This clonotype appeared a single time. The chain recombines TRBV6-9 with TRBJ2-1; 7 bases fit TRBD2. The CDR3 loop spans 16 amino acids. Per germline, CDR1 MNHGY and CDR2 SVAAGI. V was clipped by 10 bases and J by 2 bases; unmatched bases: 14. The CDR3 DNA is TGTGCCACCGCCGGGACTAAGACACAGACCTACAATGAGCAGTTCTTC. Amino acids: CATAGTKTQTYNEQFF.

V is TRBV7-3 and J is TRBJ2-1; a weak D match, TRBD1 (5 bases). The better agreement between TRBJ2-7 and the DNA end casts doubt on the J call. This CDR3 is built from 15 residues. Per germline, CDR1 SGHTA and CDR2 FQGTGA. The CDR3 nucleotides are TGTGCCAGCAGCTTAGACAGTAGCTCCTACAATGAGCAGTACTTC. Residues: CASSLDSSSYNEQYF.

The table lists this clonotype with a few counts. The chain couples TRBV20-1 to TRBJ2-5; D is uncertain. Germline assignment: CDR1 DFQATT and CDR2 SNEGSKA (reference sequence). The CDR3 is made up of 13 amino acids. Trimming took 5 bases from V and 6 from J, leaving 16 bases between them. CDR3 DNA sequence: TGCAGTGCTGTTGACCCCACCCCAAAGACCCAGTACTTC. It translates to CSAVDPTPKTQYF.

In DNA, the CDR3 is TGTGCCACCAGCAGAGATCCTCAGGGGCCCTCTGGGGCCAACGTCCTGACTTTC. This encodes CATSRDPQGPSGANVLTF. V and J are TRBV15 and TRBJ2-6; maybe TRBD1 (6 bases). V was trimmed by 0 bases and J by 0 bases, leaving 12 bases between them. The CDR3 is 18 amino acids. The germline gives CDR1 LNHNV, CDR2 YYDKDF (reference sequence).

Details on this clonotype: At one boundary the junction diverges from the germline segment, which might be a read error. The V and J genes are TRBV7-8 and TRBJ1-4; TRBD1 agrees at 7 bases. The CDR3 consists of 15 residues. From germline, CDR1 is SGHVS and CDR2 FQNEAQ. CDR3 sequence (DNA): TGCGCCAGCAGCTTATTAGCAGGGGGGGGCGAAAAACTGTTTTTT. Its protein product is CASSLLAGGGEKLFF.

J is TRBJ2-1 and V is TRBV20-1, with D possibly matching TRBD1 (6 bases). The germline CDR1 and CDR2 sequences are DFQATT and SNEGSKA (reference sequence). Trimming pared 5 bases from V and 9 bases from J, leaving 20 bases between. This CDR3 has 14 residues. CDR3 nucleotides: TGCAGTGCTCCGGCGGTCCAGGGGCTAAGTGAGCAGTTCTTC. As protein: CSAPAVQGLSEQFF.

The DNA for the CDR3 is TGCGCCAGCAGCCGGTTGGGAGTTAGCACAGATACGCAGTATTTT. Its translation: CASSRLGVSTDTQYF. This chain connects TRBV5-1 to TRBJ2-3; the D gene is possibly TRBD2 (5 bases). Germline CDR1 reads SGHRS; CDR2 reads YFSETQ. V was shortened by 4 bases and J by 0 bases, with 12 bases between the two germline ends. The CDR3 is 15 residues long.